This T cell receptor beta chain comes out of a study of blood T cell repertoires in COVID-19. Study as a whole: Acute and convalescent COVID-19 specimens originated in the United States, Italy and Spain.

Per the original data handling: Reference gene primers were amplified, and this amplification served to estimate nucleated cell counts. Libraries were prepared by immunoSEQ multiplex PCR; TCRdb keeps only in-frame clonotypes and omits some of them. That table is the source of V, J and clone size, and D and trimming were worked out from the DNA. The data hold a few hundred thousand clones, with more than 85% observed a single time. Losses at the gene ends were 7 bases for V and 5 bases for J; bases not matched to a gene: 5. Looked up from germline, CDR1 is SNHLY and CDR2 is FYNNEI. This CDR3 spans 14 amino acids.

The TCR originated in a man aged 25-45 years with acute or convalescent COVID-19. This chain uses TRBV2 with TRBJ2-7; TRBD2 matches at 13 bases. What was sequenced was peripheral blood. CDR3 nucleotides: TGTGCCAGCACCCGGACTAGCGGGAGTAACGAGCAGTACTTC. Its translation is CASTRTSGSNEQYF.